The 3 T cell receptor beta chains given below trace back to one sample, sequenced in a study of T cell changes during pregnancy in multiple sclerosis. Using immunoSEQ multiplex PCR, the repertoire was profiled, and TCRdb retains in-frame clones only, with some absent. The table has under 70,000 clones, 75% to 95% seen once; the top ten hold 1% to 1.5%. Sequencing used peripheral blood, obtained after pregnancy. These receptors originate from a female donor in good health, enrolled as a control in a pregnancy study.

This clone was found a few times. The gene calls are TRBV30 and TRBJ1-1; D ambiguous. Germline loops: CDR1 GTSNPN, CDR2 SVGIG (reference sequence). With 4 bases removed from V and 7 bases from J, the gap between germline ends came to 13 bases. The CDR3 loop spans 12 amino acids. The CDR3 loop reads CAWTLGGNEAFF. The CDR3 bases are TGTGCCTGGACCTTGGGAGGGAATGAAGCTTTCTTT.

The rearrangement uses TRBV7-8 and TRBJ1-2; D is possibly TRBD1 (5 bases). V was trimmed by 1 base and J by 4 bases, leaving 13 bases between them. The CDR3 totals 15 residues. Per the germline V gene, CDR1 is SGHVS and CDR2 is FQNEAQ. The CDR3 DNA reads as TGTGCCAGCAGCTTAGGGGCAGGGCAAACCTATGGCTACACCTTC. Translated: CASSLGAGQTYGYTF.

CDR3 coding DNA: TGTGCCAGTAGTCGTCCCCCGCCGAGCTCCTATAATTCACCCCTCCACTTT. Amino acids: CASSRPPPSSYNSPLHF. The chain joins TRBV19 to TRBJ1-6, with D uncertain. The CDR3 has 17 amino acids. Looked up from germline, CDR1 is LNHDA and CDR2 is SQIVND (reference sequence). Deletions cut 5 bases from V and 0 bases from J, with 14 bases between.